The next 8 T cell receptor beta chains were all read from a single sample in a study of CD8+ T cells in alopecia areata. Extracted RNA was reverse transcribed into cDNA, the sequencing template. Produced via immunoSEQ multiplex PCR; TCRdb's table is partial and in-frame only. This sample shows some 2,500 clones and no singletons; 35% to 50% rests with the ten largest. The sample comprised lesional skin. These receptors were collected from a C3H/HeJ mouse with alopecia areata. The strain's MHC: H2-k.

The sample holds many counts of this clone. A much larger clone sits a single nucleotide away, making a read error possible. Mouse germline and gene names are used. The read terminates 4 residues ahead of where the CDR3 ends, so the germline J gene completes it. The chain carries TRBV17 and TRBJ2-1; maybe TRBD1 (7 bases). This CDR3 contains 15 residues. Germline CDR1 reads MNHDT; CDR2 reads YYDKIL. This CDR3 reads CASSHLRGDYAEQFF. The covered CDR3 bases are TGTGCCAGCAGTCATCTCAGGGGGGACTATGCT.

The table lists this clone with a few counts. TCRdb's protein sequence differs at residue 10 from the translated DNA; the protein presented here follows the DNA. Here the gene names and germline are mouse. The observed sequence ends 3 residues before the CDR3 terminus, with the missing tail filled in from the germline J gene. The V call is TRBV13-2, the J call TRBJ1-6; D unclear. TRBJ1-6 is marked as an open reading frame, function uncertain. The CDR3 length is 13 residues. Germline assignment: CDR1 NNHNN and CDR2 SYGAGS (reference sequence). CDR3 loop: CASGSGEQDTLYF. Partial CDR3 DNA: TGTGCCAGCGGTTCTGGGGAACAAGACACC.

In this sample, this clone is medium-sized. The database protein in TCRdb disagrees with the DNA translation at residue 13; the sequence shown here was translated from the DNA. Gene labels here are mouse ones. The CDR3 end is not reached by the read, which stops 3 residues before it; the germline J gene fills it in. J is TRBJ1-3 and V is TRBV1, with 8 nucleotides matching TRBD1. The CDR3 loop spans 16 amino acids. The V segment lost 6 bases and the J segment 0 bases; nucleotides outside the gene matches: 7. Germline values: CDR1 NSQYPW, CDR2 LRSPGD (reference sequence). CDR3 DNA (partial): TGCACCTGCAGGGACCAGGGGGCTAATTCTGGAAATACG. Amino acids: CTCRDQGANSGNT. The entire CDR3 is CTCRDQGANSGNTLYF.

This clone turned up a few times. These gene names are mouse names. This chain's CDR3 is CASSMGGRQDTQYF. CDR3 bases read: TGTGCCAGCAGTATGGGGGGGCGCCAAGAC. The genes are TRBV13-1 and TRBJ2-5, with 9 nucleotides matching TRBD2. Coverage ceases 4 residues before the CDR3 finishes, and the germline J gene fills in the end. The CDR3 has 14 amino acids. Germline assignment: CDR1 NSHNY and CDR2 SYGAGN. The ends lost 4 bases at V and 2 bases at J; junction bases unmatched: 2.

This clone was observed at least ten times. A read error is the likely source, as a far larger clone sits one nucleotide away. Gene names and germline match the mouse. The read comes to an end 4 residues before the CDR3 does, leaving the germline J gene to fill in the end. The sample holds other DNA sequences that translate to the same CDR3. V gene TRBV1 combines with J gene TRBJ2-7, with D possibly matching TRBD2 (6 bases). This CDR3 comprises 16 residues. Germline V gene data show CDR1 as NSQYPW and CDR2 as LRSPGD (reference sequence). Trimming took 0 bases from V and 0 from J, leaving 12 bases between them. The CDR3 protein is CTCSADQDCHSYEQYF. CDR3 bases read: TGCACCTGCAGTGCAGATCAGGACTGCCACTCCTAT.

At least ten counts were recorded for this clone. Gene names denote mouse genes. The CDR3 goes on 4 residues after the read ends, and that part is filled in from the germline J gene. The chain is built from TRBV13-2 and TRBJ1-1; tentative D call: TRBD1 (5 bases). Germline CDR1 and CDR2: NNHNN and SYGAGS (reference sequence). V lost 3 bases and J lost 0, with 9 bases in between. The CDR3 sequence is 14 residues long. Partial CDR3 DNA: TGTGCCAGCGGTGTCAGGGTTGCAAACACA. Residues: CASGVRVANT. The CDR3, in full, reads CASGVRVANTEVFF.

This clone was observed a handful of times. The junction departs from germline at one end; a sequencing error may be responsible. Gene names and germline refer to mouse. The read ends 4 residues shy of where the CDR3 ends; the end is completed using the germline J gene. J is TRBJ1-2 and V is TRBV2; possibly TRBD1 for D (6 bases). The CDR3 loop spans 12 amino acids. Germline V gives CDR1 LGHNA, CDR2 YSYQKL. The CDR3 sequence: CAGSQQGSDYTF. CDR3 DNA (partial): TGTGCCGGCAGCCAACAGGGCTCC.

Of note for this clone: Mouse gene names and germline throughout. The read ends 4 residues before the CDR3 terminus; that terminus is restored from the germline J gene. The chain recombines TRBV19 with TRBJ2-2, with 11 bases that match TRBD1. The CDR3 is 16 residues long. Trimming at V came to 2 bases and at J to 3 bases, leaving 3 bases not matched to a gene. The germline V gene encodes CDR1 FNHDT and CDR2 SITEND (reference sequence). The CDR3 sequence is CASSMGDRGDTGQLYF. Partial CDR3 DNA: TGTGCCAGCAGTATGGGGGACAGGGGGGACACCGGG.